The 14 T cell receptor beta chains presented below share a single source sample, sequenced in a study of early T cells in non-severe SARS-CoV-2 infection. TCRdb called the 5' RACE reads again in MiXCR, with one record for every CDR3 protein. The table has about 60,000 distinct CDR3 sequences, over 5% seen once. The sample taken for sequencing was whole blood. The source of these receptors is an adult who was a healthcare worker with PCR-confirmed SARS-CoV-2 infection or an uninfected control (not recorded which).

This clonotype appeared many times. DNA for the CDR3: TGCAGCGTTGAAGAATGGCAGGGGGTGGGCTACACCTTC. Its translation is CSVEEWQGVGYTF. The V and J genes are TRBV29-1 and TRBJ1-2, with TRBD1 identical over 7 bases. Germline loops: CDR1 SQVTM, CDR2 ANQGSEA. J was trimmed by 8 bases and V by 0 bases; bases with no gene match: 6. CDR3 length: 13 residues.

This clonotype came up a few times. DNA of the CDR3: TGTGCCAGCAGTGCCTCCCCGGGGGTCGGCACTGAAGCTTTCTTT. Translating it yields CASSASPGVGTEAFF. V is TRBV6-6 and J is TRBJ1-1; possible D gene TRBD1, 5 bases. CDR3 size: 15 residues. CDR1 is MNHNY and CDR2 is SVGAGI in the germline V gene (reference sequence). Trimming took off 5 bases at V and 4 bases at J, with 17 bases between the two ends.

This clonotype has more than one count but fewer than ten. The chain is built from TRBV18 and TRBJ2-2; D unclear. Germline CDR1 KGHSH, CDR2 LQKENI. The CDR3 runs to 18 residues. Trimming shortened V by 5 bases and J by 0 bases, and 19 bases separated the two germline ends. The CDR3 sequence is CASSSTIPRRTNTGELFF. The CDR3 DNA is TGTGCCAGCTCATCAACCATCCCGCGACGGACGAACACCGGGGAGCTGTTTTTT.

This clonotype was counted ten times or more. The chain combines TRBV12-3 or TRBV12-4 with TRBJ1-6; D is unresolved. This CDR3 has 14 residues. Trimming took off 3 bases at V and 10 bases at J, with 13 bases between the two ends. The CDR3 sequence: CASSLGPKESPLHF. CDR3 nucleotide sequence: TGTGCCAGCAGTTTGGGCCCTAAGGAGTCACCCCTCCACTTT.

This clonotype was seen a few times. The rearrangement links TRBV19 to TRBJ1-2; D is unresolved. Germline assignment: CDR1 LNHDA and CDR2 SQIVND (reference sequence). Trimming shortened V by 7 bases and J by 5 bases, and 17 bases separated the two germline ends. This CDR3 spans 14 amino acids. The CDR3 sequence is CASTTPPGAYGYTF. CDR3 nucleotides: TGTGCCAGTACCACCCCCCCGGGAGCGTATGGCTACACCTTC.

The chain couples TRBV20-1 to TRBJ2-5; a possible D gene is TRBD2 (5 bases). The length of the CDR3 is 13 residues. Germline values: CDR1 DFQATT, CDR2 SNEGSKA (reference sequence). The V gene lost 1 base and the J gene lost 4 bases, with 10 bases spanning the gap. The CDR3 spells CSARGTPRETQYF. The CDR3 DNA reads TGCAGTGCTAGAGGGACTCCGCGAGAGACCCAGTACTTC.

This clonotype was recorded many times. This chain uses TRBV20-1 with TRBJ2-7; 8 bases match TRBD1. After removal of 4 bases from V and 2 bases from J, the junction contained 4 bases not matched to a gene. The germline V gene has CDR1 DFQATT and CDR2 SNEGSKA (reference sequence). This CDR3 region has 13 residues. The CDR3 sequence: CSAKGTGAYEQYF. CDR3 nucleotide sequence: TGCAGTGCTAAGGGGACAGGAGCCTACGAGCAGTACTTC.

This clonotype came up many times. V gene TRBV29-1 combines with J gene TRBJ1-1, with D maybe TRBD1 (5 bases). V gave up 6 bases and J gave up 0 bases, with 11 bases separating them. The CDR3 contains 13 residues. CDR1 and CDR2 from the germline V gene are SQVTM and ANQGSEA. The chain's CDR3 is CSVQDTLNTEAFF. The CDR3 nucleotides are TGCAGCGTCCAGGACACCCTGAACACTGAAGCTTTCTTT. Full variable domain (missing parts from reference TRBV29-1 and TRBJ1-1): SAVISQKPSRDICQRGTSLTIQCQVDSQVTMMFWYRQQPGQSLTLIATANQGSEATYESGFVIDKFPISRPNLTFSTLTVSNMSPEDSSIYLCSVQDTLNTEAFFGQGTRLTVV.

This clonotype was picked up many times. This chain uses TRBV7-9 with TRBJ2-5; 10 nucleotides match TRBD1. V shed 4 bases, J shed 4 bases, and the junction held 6 bases outside the gene matches. The germline V gene encodes CDR1 SEHNR and CDR2 FQNEAQ (reference sequence). The CDR3 extends over 15 amino acids. The CDR3 loop is CASSSRDRGGETQYF. Written as DNA, the CDR3 is TGTGCCAGCAGCTCCCGGGACAGGGGAGGAGAGACCCAGTACTTC. The full variable domain, with the rest looked up from reference TRBV7-9 and TRBJ2-5, is DTGVSQNPRHKITKRGQNVTFRCDPISEHNRLYWYRQTLGQGPEFLTYFQNEAQLEKSRLLSDRFSAERPKGSFSTLEIQRTEQGDSAMYLCASSSRDRGGETQYFGPGTRLLVL.

There are a few counts of this clonotype. The chain has TRBV29-1 and TRBJ2-3, with 9 positions matching TRBD1. The length of the CDR3 is 15 residues. Trimming at V came to 5 bases and at J to 0 bases, leaving 6 bases not matched to a gene. Germline CDR1 is SQVTM and CDR2 is ANQGSEA. Here the CDR3 DNA reads TGCAGCGTTACTAGTGGGACAGGGAGCACAGATACGCAGTATTTT. This sequence encodes CSVTSGTGSTDTQYF.

This clonotype was observed at least ten times. This chain uses TRBV5-5 with TRBJ1-5; possible D gene TRBD1, 6 bases. The germline CDR1 and CDR2 sequences are SGHKS and YYEKEE (reference sequence). V lost 5 bases and J 1 base, leaving 13 bases between the germline ends. The CDR3 runs 15 residues. CDR3 sequence reads: CASSSDSASNQPQHF. The CDR3 DNA follows: TGTGCCAGCAGTTCGGACAGCGCCAGCAATCAGCCCCAGCATTTT.

This clonotype was counted many times. The chain links TRBV6-2 or TRBV6-3 to TRBJ1-2; D call uncertain. The CDR3 spans 12 residues. V was pared by 2 bases and J by 4 bases, with 5 bases between. Germline CDR1 MNHEY, CDR2 SVGEGT. CDR3 sequence: CASSYQTYGYTF. The CDR3 bases are TGTGCCAGCAGTTACCAAACCTATGGCTACACCTTC.

The sample holds many counts of this clonotype. The chain combines TRBV12-3 or TRBV12-4 with TRBJ1-2; D possibly corresponds to TRBD1 (5 bases). Trimming took 5 bases from V and 4 from J, leaving 14 bases between them. CDR3 length: 14 amino acids. CDR3 in amino acids: CASSAPGHPYGYTF. The CDR3 coding sequence is TGTGCCAGCAGTGCCCCCGGACACCCCTATGGCTACACCTTC.

Only a few counts were recorded for this clonotype. V usage is TRBV4-1 and J usage is TRBJ1-6; D gene uncertain. The V gene lost 0 bases and the J gene lost 7 bases, with 16 bases spanning the gap. The CDR3 totals 17 residues. Per germline, CDR1 MGHRA and CDR2 YSYEKL. CDR3 protein: CASSQEGKNLRNSPLHF. The CDR3 bases are TGCGCCAGCAGCCAAGAAGGAAAGAACTTGCGGAATTCACCCCTCCACTTT.